These 19 T cell receptor beta chains were all obtained from the same sample, sequenced in a study of early T cells in non-severe SARS-CoV-2 infection. From the 5' RACE reads, TCRdb called clonotypes with MiXCR, one entry per CDR3 protein. This table has about 60,000 distinct CDR3 sequences, around 13% appearing once. The sequenced material came from whole blood. The receptors were gathered from an adult who was a healthcare worker with PCR-confirmed SARS-CoV-2 infection or an uninfected control (not recorded which).

This clonotype was observed a few times. The rearrangement links TRBV7-2 to TRBJ2-3, with D unresolved. Germline V gene sequence: CDR1 SGHTA, CDR2 FQGNSA. This CDR3 comprises 12 residues. V gave up 5 bases and J gave up 4 bases, with 7 bases separating them. In nucleotides, the CDR3 is TGTGCCAGCAGCCCGCGAGCAGATACGCAGTATTTT. Amino acid sequence: CASSPRADTQYF.

This clonotype was detected ten times or more. The genes are TRBV11-2 and TRBJ1-5; D call uncertain. The CDR3 runs to 15 residues. V lost 0 bases and J 4 bases, leaving 10 bases between the germline ends. CDR1 is SGHAT, CDR2 FQNNGV, per germline. CDR3 in amino acids: CASSLDPFGNQPQHF. DNA of the CDR3: TGTGCCAGCAGCTTAGATCCCTTCGGAAATCAGCCCCAGCATTTT. Looking up the rest from reference TRBV11-2 and TRBJ1-5 gives the full variable domain: EAGVAQSPRYKIIEKRQSVAFWCNPISGHATLYWYQQILGQGPKLLIQFQNNGVVDDSQLPKDRFSAERLKGVDSTLKIQPAKLEDSAVYLCASSLDPFGNQPQHFGDGTRLSIL.

This clonotype was counted a few times. The J gene is TRBJ2-5, the V gene TRBV9, with 10 bases lining up with TRBD2. The CDR3 extends over 14 amino acids. Unmatched junction bases numbered 1, after V lost 2 bases and J lost 3 bases. In germline, CDR1 is SGDLS, CDR2 YYNGEE. CDR3 sequence reads: CASSVGLAKETQYF. The DNA for the CDR3 is TGTGCCAGCAGCGTGGGACTAGCGAAAGAGACCCAGTACTTC.

This clonotype was observed a few times. This chain links TRBV2 with TRBJ2-4; 9 positions agree with TRBD1. The germline V gene encodes CDR1 SNHLY and CDR2 FYNNEI. CDR3 size: 13 residues. J gave up 7 bases and V 7 bases, and 5 bases lay outside the gene matches. CDR3 coding DNA: TGTGCCAGCAATTGGGACAGGGTTAACATTCAGTACTTC. Amino acid sequence: CASNWDRVNIQYF.

This clonotype has a single count. This rearrangement joins TRBV14 to TRBJ1-2; D is ambiguous. CDR3 length: 12 residues. Germline V gene sequence: CDR1 SGHDN, CDR2 FVKESK. V lost 2 bases and J lost 5, with 6 bases in between. The CDR3: CASSQNYYGYTF. The CDR3 nucleotides are TGTGCCAGCAGCCAAAATTATTATGGCTACACCTTC.

This clonotype has more than one count but fewer than ten. This chain links TRBV28 with TRBJ2-3; 14 bases are a match to TRBD2. The V segment lost 5 bases and the J segment 3 bases; nucleotides outside the gene matches: 4. Germline V gene data show CDR1 as MDHEN and CDR2 as SYDVKM. This CDR3 contains 16 residues. CDR3 loop: CASSGTSGSGTDTQYF. The CDR3, as DNA: TGTGCCAGCAGTGGGACTAGCGGGAGCGGGACAGATACGCAGTATTTT.

This clonotype was counted a few times. V is TRBV29-1 and J is TRBJ1-1; unclear D gene. The germline gives CDR1 SQVTM, CDR2 ANQGSEA. CDR3 length: 13 residues. Between the trimmed V and J ends, which lost 5 bases and 7 bases, there was a span of 17 bases. The CDR3 nucleotides read TGCAGCGTTTTTAGTCGCACAGAGGGTGAAGCTTTCTTT. It encodes CSVFSRTEGEAFF.

This sequence joins TRBV20-1 and TRBJ1-1, with D perhaps TRBD1 (5 bases). Germline-derived CDR1 and CDR2 are DFQATT and SNEGSKA (reference sequence). The CDR3 is 13 residues long. The ends were cut back, 0 bases at V and 3 bases at J, with 8 bases in the middle. The CDR3 loop is CSARDRVDTEAFF. The CDR3 region has the DNA TGCAGTGCTAGAGACAGGGTCGACACTGAAGCTTTCTTT.

This clonotype was observed at least ten times. V and J are TRBV18 and TRBJ1-6; tentatively, D is TRBD1 (6 bases). This CDR3 has 15 amino acids. Germline values: CDR1 KGHSH, CDR2 LQKENI. Trimming removed 3 bases at V and 6 bases at J, with 12 bases between. The CDR3 here is CASSPRQATNSPLHF. CDR3 nucleotides: TGTGCCAGCTCACCGAGACAGGCGACTAATTCACCCCTCCACTTT. The variable domain in full, with the rest retrieved from reference TRBV18 and TRBJ1-6, is NAGVMQNPRHLVRRRGQEARLRCSPMKGHSHVYWYRQLPEEGLKFMVYLQKENIIDESGMPKERFSAEFPKEGPSILRIQQVVRGDSAAYFCASSPRQATNSPLHFGNGTRLTVT.

The chain couples TRBV12-3 or TRBV12-4 to TRBJ2-2; 9 nucleotides line up with TRBD1. J was trimmed by 6 bases and V by 5 bases; bases with no gene match: 4. The CDR3 spans 14 residues. As DNA, the CDR3 is TGTGCCAGCAGTCCACGGACAGGGGCCGGGGAGCTGTTTTTT. This gives the protein CASSPRTGAGELFF.

The CDR3 nucleotides are TGCAGTGCTAACGCGGACGGCTACGAGCAGTACTTC. This gives the protein CSANADGYEQYF. V is TRBV20-1 and J is TRBJ2-7; no firm D call. Deletions cut 4 bases from V and 3 bases from J, with 10 bases between. Germline V gives CDR1 DFQATT, CDR2 SNEGSKA (reference sequence). This CDR3 is 12 amino acids long.

This clonotype was observed a handful of times. The J gene is TRBJ2-7, the V gene TRBV7-2; D is uncertain. The V and J ends lost 3 bases and 6 bases respectively, with 12 bases between them. The CDR3 is made up of 13 amino acids. Looked up from germline, CDR1 is SGHTA and CDR2 is FQGNSA. This CDR3 is CASSFGVSPEQYF. CDR3 coding DNA: TGTGCCAGCAGCTTTGGGGTCTCTCCCGAGCAGTACTTC.

This clonotype was seen at least ten times. The chain joins TRBV12-3 or TRBV12-4 to TRBJ1-2; TRBD1 aligns across 7 bases. This CDR3 has 13 residues. The trim removed 5 bases at V and 8 bases at J, leaving 8 bases unmatched. CDR3 region: CASSVPTGMGYTF. The CDR3, as DNA: TGTGCCAGCAGTGTCCCGACAGGGATGGGCTACACCTTC.

The chain uses TRBV6-1 and TRBJ2-5; D might be TRBD1 (5 bases). The germline gives CDR1 MNHNS, CDR2 SASEGT. Trimming pared 1 base from V and 3 bases from J, leaving 6 bases between. The CDR3 covers 13 residues. CDR3 protein: CASSEGQKETQYF. CDR3 bases: TGTGCCAGCAGTGAAGGACAGAAAGAGACCCAGTACTTC.

This clonotype was detected only a few times. This sequence joins TRBV13 and TRBJ2-7, with TRBD1 matching over 8 bases. With 5 bases clipped from V and 4 bases from J, the junction kept 7 bases outside the gene matches. CDR3 size: 14 residues. CDR1 is PRHDT, CDR2 FYEKMQ, per germline (reference sequence). The CDR3 sequence: CASSTTGVGYEQYF. CDR3 DNA sequence: TGTGCCAGCAGCACGACAGGGGTCGGGTACGAGCAGTACTTC.

The chain uses TRBV6-2 or TRBV6-3 and TRBJ2-3; D unclear. The germline V gene encodes CDR1 MNHEY and CDR2 SVGEGT. Trimming cost V 1 base and J 5 bases, with 4 bases left between them. CDR3 length: 12 residues. This CDR3 reads CASSYWGDTQYF. The CDR3 DNA reads TGTGCCAGCAGTTACTGGGGAGATACGCAGTATTTT.

This clonotype came up many times. The V and J genes are TRBV7-9 and TRBJ2-7; perhaps TRBD1 as D (6 bases). V shed 2 bases and J shed 1 base, with 9 bases lying between them. From germline, CDR1 is SEHNR and CDR2 FQNEAQ (reference sequence). This CDR3 is built from 14 residues. The CDR3 loop reads CASSLTQGSYEQYF. In DNA form, the CDR3 reads TGTGCCAGCAGCTTAACACAGGGATCCTACGAGCAGTACTTC.

Many counts were recorded for this clonotype. The gene calls are TRBV13 and TRBJ1-4, with 8 bases lining up with TRBD1. V lost 3 bases and J lost 7; bases outside the gene matches: 4. Germline V gene sequence: CDR1 PRHDT, CDR2 FYEKMQ (reference sequence). The CDR3 is 14 amino acids. In nucleotides, the CDR3 is TGTGCCAGCAGCTTCGGACAGGGTGGTGAAAAACTGTTTTTT. It translates to CASSFGQGGEKLFF.

The sample holds a few counts of this clonotype. The CDR3: CASSQSGRNTIYF. CDR3 sequence (DNA): TGTGCCAGCAGCCAATCAGGGAGAAACACCATATATTTT. The J gene is TRBJ1-3, the V gene TRBV14, with D maybe TRBD1 (5 bases). Trimming took off 2 bases at V and 5 bases at J, with 7 bases between the two ends. The CDR3 totals 13 residues. Germline V CDR1 and CDR2: SGHDN, FVKESK.